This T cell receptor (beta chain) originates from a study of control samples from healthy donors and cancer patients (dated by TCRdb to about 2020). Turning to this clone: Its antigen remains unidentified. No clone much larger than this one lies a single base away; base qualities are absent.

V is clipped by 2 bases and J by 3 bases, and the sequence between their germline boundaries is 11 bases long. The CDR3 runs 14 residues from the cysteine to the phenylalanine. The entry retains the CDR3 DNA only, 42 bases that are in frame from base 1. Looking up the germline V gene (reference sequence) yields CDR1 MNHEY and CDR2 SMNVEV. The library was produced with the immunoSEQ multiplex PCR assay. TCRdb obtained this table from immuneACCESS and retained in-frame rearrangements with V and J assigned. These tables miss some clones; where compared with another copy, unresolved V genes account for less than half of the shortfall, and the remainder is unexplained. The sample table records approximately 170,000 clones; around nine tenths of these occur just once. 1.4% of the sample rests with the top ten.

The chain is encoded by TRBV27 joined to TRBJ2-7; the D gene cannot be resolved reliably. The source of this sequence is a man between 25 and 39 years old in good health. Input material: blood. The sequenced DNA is TGTGCCAGCAGTTTAAGCCACAGTTACTACGAGCAGTACTTC. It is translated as CASSLSHSYYEQYF.